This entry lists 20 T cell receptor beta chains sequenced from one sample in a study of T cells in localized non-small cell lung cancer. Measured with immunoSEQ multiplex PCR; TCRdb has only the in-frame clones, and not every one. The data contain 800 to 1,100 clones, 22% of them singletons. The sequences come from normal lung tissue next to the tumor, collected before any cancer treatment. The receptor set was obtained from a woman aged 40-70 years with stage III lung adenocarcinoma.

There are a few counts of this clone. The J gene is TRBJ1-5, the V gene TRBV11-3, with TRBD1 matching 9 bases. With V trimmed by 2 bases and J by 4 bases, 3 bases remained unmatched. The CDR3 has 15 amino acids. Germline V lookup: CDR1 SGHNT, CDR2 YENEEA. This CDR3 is CASSLQQGANQPQHF. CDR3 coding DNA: TGTGCCAGCAGCTTACAACAGGGGGCTAATCAGCCCCAGCATTTT.

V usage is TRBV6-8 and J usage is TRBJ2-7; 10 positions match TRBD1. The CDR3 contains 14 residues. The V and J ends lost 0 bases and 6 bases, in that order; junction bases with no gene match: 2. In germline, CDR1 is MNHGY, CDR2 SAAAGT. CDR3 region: CASSYSTGGGEQYF. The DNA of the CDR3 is TGTGCCAGCAGTTACTCGACAGGGGGCGGCGAGCAGTACTTC.

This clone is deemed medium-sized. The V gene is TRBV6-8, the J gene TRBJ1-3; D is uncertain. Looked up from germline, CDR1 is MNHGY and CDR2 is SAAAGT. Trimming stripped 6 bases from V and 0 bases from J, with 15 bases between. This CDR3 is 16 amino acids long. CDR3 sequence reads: CASSQRMGSSGNTIYF. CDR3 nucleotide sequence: TGTGCCAGCAGCCAGAGGATGGGGAGCTCTGGAAACACCATATATTTT.

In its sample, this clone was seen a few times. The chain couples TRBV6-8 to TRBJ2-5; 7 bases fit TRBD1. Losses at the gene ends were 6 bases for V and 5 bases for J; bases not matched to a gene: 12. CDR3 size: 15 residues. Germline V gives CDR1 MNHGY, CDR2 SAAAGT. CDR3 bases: TGTGCCAGCAGCCCTTGGACAGGTGGAAGGGAGACCCAGTACTTC. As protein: CASSPWTGGRETQYF.

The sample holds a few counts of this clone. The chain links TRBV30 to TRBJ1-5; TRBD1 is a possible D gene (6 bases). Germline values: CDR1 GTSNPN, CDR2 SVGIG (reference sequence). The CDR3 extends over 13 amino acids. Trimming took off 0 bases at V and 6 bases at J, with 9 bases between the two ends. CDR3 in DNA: TGTGCCTGGAGTGTACAGGGAACTCAGCCCCAGCATTTT. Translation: CAWSVQGTQPQHF.

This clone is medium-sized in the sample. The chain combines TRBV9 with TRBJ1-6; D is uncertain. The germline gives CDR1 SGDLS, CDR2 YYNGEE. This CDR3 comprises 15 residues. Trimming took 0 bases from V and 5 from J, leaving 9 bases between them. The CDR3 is CASSVGKLDNSPLHF. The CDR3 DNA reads TGTGCCAGCAGCGTAGGAAAACTGGATAATTCACCCCTCCACTTT.

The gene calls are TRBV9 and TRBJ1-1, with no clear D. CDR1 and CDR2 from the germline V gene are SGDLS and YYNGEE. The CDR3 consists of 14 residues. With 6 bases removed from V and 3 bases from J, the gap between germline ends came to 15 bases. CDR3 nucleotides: TGTGCCAGCACCCTGATCCTGGAGGACACTGAAGCTTTCTTT. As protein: CASTLILEDTEAFF.

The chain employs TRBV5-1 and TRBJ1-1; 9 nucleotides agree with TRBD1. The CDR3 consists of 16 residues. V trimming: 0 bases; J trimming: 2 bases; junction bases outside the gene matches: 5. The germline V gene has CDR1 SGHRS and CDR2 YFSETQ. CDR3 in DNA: TGCGCCAGCAGCTTGGACAGGGGGCCCGGAAACACTGAAGCTTTCTTT. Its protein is CASSLDRGPGNTEAFF.

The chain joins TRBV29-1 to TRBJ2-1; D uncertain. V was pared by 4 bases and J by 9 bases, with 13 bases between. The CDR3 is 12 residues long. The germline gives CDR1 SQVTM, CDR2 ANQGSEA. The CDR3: CSVGASLGEQFF. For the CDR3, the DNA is TGCAGCGTTGGGGCTAGTCTAGGTGAGCAGTTCTTC.

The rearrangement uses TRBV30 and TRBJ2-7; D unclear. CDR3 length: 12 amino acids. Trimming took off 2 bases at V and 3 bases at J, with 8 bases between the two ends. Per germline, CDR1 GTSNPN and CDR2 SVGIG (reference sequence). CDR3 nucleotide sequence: TGTGCCTGGAGTCTAACTGACTACGAGCAGTACTTC. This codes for CAWSLTDYEQYF.

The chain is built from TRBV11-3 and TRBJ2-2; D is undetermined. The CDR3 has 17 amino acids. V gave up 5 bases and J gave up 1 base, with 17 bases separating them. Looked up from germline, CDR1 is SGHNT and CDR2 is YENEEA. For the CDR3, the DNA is TGTGCCAGCAGCATCCTCACAGCCCGGCGGAACACCGGGGAGCTGTTTTTT. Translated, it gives CASSILTARRNTGELFF.

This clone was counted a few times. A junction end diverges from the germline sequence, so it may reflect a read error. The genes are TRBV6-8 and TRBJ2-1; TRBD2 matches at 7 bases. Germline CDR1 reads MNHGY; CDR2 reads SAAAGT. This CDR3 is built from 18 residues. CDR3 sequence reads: CAISVLRVGAGVWNEQFF. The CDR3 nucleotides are TGTGCCATCAGTGTTCTAAGAGTAGGGGCGGGAGTGTGGAATGAGCAGTTCTTC.

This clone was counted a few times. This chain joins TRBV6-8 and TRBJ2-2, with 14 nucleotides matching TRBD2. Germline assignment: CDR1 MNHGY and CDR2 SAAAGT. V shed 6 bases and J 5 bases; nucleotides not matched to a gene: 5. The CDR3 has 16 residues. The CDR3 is CASSQGLAGGTGELFF. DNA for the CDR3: TGTGCCAGCAGCCAAGGACTAGCGGGAGGAACCGGGGAGCTGTTTTTT.

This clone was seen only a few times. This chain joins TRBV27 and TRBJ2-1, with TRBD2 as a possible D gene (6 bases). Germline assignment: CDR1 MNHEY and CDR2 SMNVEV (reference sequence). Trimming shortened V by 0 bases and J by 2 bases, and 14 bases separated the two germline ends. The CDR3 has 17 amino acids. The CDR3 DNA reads TGTGCCAGCAGTTTATCGATCGGCGGGACTCCCTACAATGAGCAGTTCTTC. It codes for CASSLSIGGTPYNEQFF.

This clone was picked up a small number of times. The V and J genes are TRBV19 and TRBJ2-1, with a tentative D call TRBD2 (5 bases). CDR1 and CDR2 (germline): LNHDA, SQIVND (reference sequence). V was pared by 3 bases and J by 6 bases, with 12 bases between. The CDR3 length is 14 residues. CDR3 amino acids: CASSMGGLLNEQFF. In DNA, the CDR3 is TGTGCCAGTAGTATGGGCGGGCTCCTCAATGAGCAGTTCTTC.

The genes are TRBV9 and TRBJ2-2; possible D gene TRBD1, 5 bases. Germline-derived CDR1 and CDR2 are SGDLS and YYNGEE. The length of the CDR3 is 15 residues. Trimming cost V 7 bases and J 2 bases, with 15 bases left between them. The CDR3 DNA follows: TGTGCCAGCTGTCCTTCTGGACAAAACACCGGGGAGCTGTTTTTT. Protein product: CASCPSGQNTGELFF.

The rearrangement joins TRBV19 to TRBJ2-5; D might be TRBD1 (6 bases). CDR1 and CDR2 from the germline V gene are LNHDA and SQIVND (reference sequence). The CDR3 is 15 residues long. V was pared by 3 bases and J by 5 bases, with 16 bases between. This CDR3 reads CASSIDTGPRETQYF. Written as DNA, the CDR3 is TGTGCCAGTAGTATCGATACAGGGCCCCGGGAGACCCAGTACTTC.

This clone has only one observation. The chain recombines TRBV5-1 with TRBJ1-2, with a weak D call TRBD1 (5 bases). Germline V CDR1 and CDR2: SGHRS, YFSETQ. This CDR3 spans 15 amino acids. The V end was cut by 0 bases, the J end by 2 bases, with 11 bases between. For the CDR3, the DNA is TGCGCCAGCAGCTTGGGCTTGGGACTCAACTATGGCTACACCTTC. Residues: CASSLGLGLNYGYTF.

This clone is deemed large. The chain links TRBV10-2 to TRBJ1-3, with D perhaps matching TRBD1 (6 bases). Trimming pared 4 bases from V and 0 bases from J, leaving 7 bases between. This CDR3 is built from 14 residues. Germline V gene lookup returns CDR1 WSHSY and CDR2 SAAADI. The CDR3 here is CASSATGSGNTIYF. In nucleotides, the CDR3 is TGCGCCAGCAGTGCGACAGGCTCTGGAAACACCATATATTTT.

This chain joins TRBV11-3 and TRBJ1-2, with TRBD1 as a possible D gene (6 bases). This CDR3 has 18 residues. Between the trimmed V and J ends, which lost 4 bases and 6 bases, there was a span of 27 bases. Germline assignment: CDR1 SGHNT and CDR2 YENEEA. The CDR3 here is CASSCRGGRAPLRHGYTF. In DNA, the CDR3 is TGTGCCAGCAGCTGCAGGGGTGGTAGGGCCCCCTTGAGGCATGGCTACACCTTC.